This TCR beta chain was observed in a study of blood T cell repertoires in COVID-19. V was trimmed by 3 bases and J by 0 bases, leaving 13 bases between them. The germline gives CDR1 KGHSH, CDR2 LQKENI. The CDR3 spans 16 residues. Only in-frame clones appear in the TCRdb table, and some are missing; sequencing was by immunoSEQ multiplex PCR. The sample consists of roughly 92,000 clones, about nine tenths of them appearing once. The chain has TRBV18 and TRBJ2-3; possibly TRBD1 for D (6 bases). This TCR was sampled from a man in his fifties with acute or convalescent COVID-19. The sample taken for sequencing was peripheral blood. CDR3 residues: CASSPNRVRSTDTQYF. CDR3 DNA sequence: TGTGCCAGCTCACCCAACAGGGTGCGGAGCACAGATACGCAGTATTTT. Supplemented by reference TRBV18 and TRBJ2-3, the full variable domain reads NAGVMQNPRHLVRRRGQEARLRCSPMKGHSHVYWYRQLPEEGLKFMVYLQKENIIDESGMPKERFSAEFPKEGPSILRIQQVVRGDSAAYFCASSPNRVRSTDTQYFGPGTRLTVL.